This TCR beta chain was sequenced in a study of prognosis after radiotherapy for stage I lung cancer. Ten or more counts support this clonotype. The length of the CDR3 is 16 residues. From germline, CDR1 is SGHRS and CDR2 YFSETQ. V lost 0 bases, J lost 6 bases, and 5 bases stayed unmatched. Peripheral blood was collected in volumes of about 5.9 milliliters at each of two time points. Two-round multiplex PCR amplified TCR beta CDR3 from genomic DNA. Initially, in first-round PCR, primers specific to each TRBV and TRBJ gene were used. TCRdb re-called the multiplex PCR reads with MiXCR, one entry per CDR3 protein. Of approximately 26,000 distinct CDR3 sequences in the sample, roughly two fifths were seen once.

The TCR comes from a donor older than 45 with non-small cell lung cancer. The chain couples TRBV5-1 to TRBJ1-5; 11 bases are a match to TRBD1. Sequencing was performed on PBMCs, taken before or after stereotactic body radiation therapy (not recorded which). The CDR3, as DNA: TGCGCCAGCAGCTTGGGGACAGGGGGCAGTATTCAGCCCCAGCATTTT. Translation: CASSLGTGGSIQPQHF.